The sequence of this T cell receptor beta chain was determined in a study of cytomegalovirus exposure and HLA in healthy donors. Concerning this clone itself: Its antigen is unknown.

The V gene's germline CDR1 is SGHDT and CDR2 YYEEEE. This CDR3 spans 17 amino acids. V trimming: 3 bases; J trimming: 3 bases; junction bases outside the gene matches: 15. The study, taken as a whole, reports: Reportedly, diagnosis of cytomegalovirus status by the classifier showed high specificity and sensitivity.

Some clones are missing from TCRdb's copy, which holds only in-frame ones; the method was immunoSEQ multiplex PCR. The sample contains approximately 280,000 clones, more than 75% of which appear only once. The TCR comes from a woman younger than 30 in good health and CMV-seronegative. The V call is TRBV5-6, the J call TRBJ2-7; 7 bases agree with TRBD2. Sequencing was carried out using PBMCs. The CDR3 bases are TGTGCCAGCAGCTGGGAGGGGAGCGGGAAGACATACTACGAGCAGTACTTC. Protein: CASSWEGSGKTYYEQYF.